One sample yielded the 6 T cell receptor beta chains listed below, sequenced in a study of cytomegalovirus exposure and HLA in healthy donors. 60 Vbeta and 13 Jbeta primers were used in PCR. Assay: immunoSEQ multiplex PCR; the TCRdb copy retains only in-frame clones and omits some. The sample yields 150,000 to 200,000 clones, around 76% seen once. Sequencing input: PBMCs. These receptor sequences come from a woman aged 40 to 50 in good health and CMV-seronegative.

This clone was counted between two and nine times. The chain is built from TRBV5-1 and TRBJ2-5; the match to TRBD1 covers 8 bases. Germline CDR1 and CDR2: SGHRS and YFSETQ. This CDR3 has 14 amino acids. J lost 2 bases, V lost 5 bases, and 5 bases had no gene match. The CDR3 DNA reads as TGCGCCAGCAGGGCCGGGACAGGTCAAGAGACCCAGTACTTC. This codes for CASRAGTGQETQYF.

This clone was observed a few times. This rearrangement joins TRBV30 to TRBJ1-5; D is unresolved. V was shortened by 4 bases and J by 8 bases, with 24 bases between the two germline ends. This CDR3 is 16 amino acids long. The germline V gene encodes CDR1 GTSNPN and CDR2 SVGIG (reference sequence). This chain's CDR3 is CAWTPRSAETGKPQHF. The CDR3, as DNA: TGTGCCTGGACGCCCAGGTCGGCCGAAACCGGGAAGCCCCAGCATTTT.

The rearrangement joins TRBV11-2 to TRBJ1-1, with 9 bases fitting TRBD1. V shed 5 bases, J shed 4 bases, and the junction held 8 bases outside the gene matches. CDR3 length equals 15 residues. CDR1 is SGHAT and CDR2 is FQNNGV in the germline V gene. The CDR3 bases are TGTGCCAGCAGCCTATTGGGACAGGGAGGCACTGAAGCTTTCTTT. It encodes CASSLLGQGGTEAFF.

This clone was seen only a few times. The genes are TRBV6-1 and TRBJ1-5; D possibly corresponds to TRBD1 (5 bases). In germline, CDR1 is MNHNS, CDR2 SASEGT. V lost 7 bases and J 2 bases, leaving 9 bases between the germline ends. The CDR3 is made up of 13 amino acids. The CDR3 loop reads CASTGGGNQPQHF. In DNA, the CDR3 is TGTGCCAGCACCGGGGGTGGCAATCAGCCCCAGCATTTT.

CDR3 sequence: CASSLGGQQETQYF. CDR3 in DNA: TGCGCCAGCAGCTTGGGGGGACAGCAAGAGACCCAGTACTTC. The rearrangement links TRBV5-1 to TRBJ2-5, with 7 bases fitting TRBD1. The CDR3 is made up of 14 amino acids. V shed 0 bases and J 2 bases; nucleotides not matched to a gene: 1. Germline CDR1 and CDR2: SGHRS and YFSETQ.

The chain joins TRBV6-5 to TRBJ2-1; D remains ambiguous. The germline V gene encodes CDR1 MNHEY and CDR2 SVGAGI. Trimming cost V 5 bases and J 0 bases, with 11 bases left between them. The CDR3 covers 15 residues. CDR3 region: CASSPSISSYNEQFF. DNA for the CDR3: TGTGCCAGCAGTCCCTCTATAAGCTCCTACAATGAGCAGTTCTTC.